This passage covers 14 T cell receptor beta chains from one sample sequenced in a study of T cell responses to AZD1222 COVID-19 vaccine. The assay was immunoSEQ multiplex PCR, and TCRdb's table has in-frame clones only and misses some. This sample has fewer than 200,000 clones, with around 88% found just once. Source: peripheral blood, taken on day 0 of AZD1222 vaccination. These receptors originate from an adult in good health.

V usage is TRBV19 and J usage is TRBJ2-7, with D tentatively TRBD2 (6 bases). This CDR3 is 13 amino acids long. From germline, CDR1 is LNHDA and CDR2 SQIVND (reference sequence). Trimming shortened V by 4 bases and J by 7 bases, and 14 bases separated the two germline ends. The CDR3 DNA is TGTGCCAGTAGTACCCCGACTAGATATGAGCAGTACTTC. It codes for CASSTPTRYEQYF.

This sequence joins TRBV6-5 and TRBJ2-7; D gene unclear. V lost 2 bases and J 3 bases, leaving 8 bases between the germline ends. Germline V CDR1 and CDR2: MNHEY, SVGAGI. The CDR3 extends over 13 amino acids. The CDR3: CASSYVVGYEQYF. DNA for the CDR3: TGTGCCAGCAGTTACGTGGTAGGCTACGAGCAGTACTTC.

The rearrangement joins TRBV7-8 to TRBJ1-2, with D uncertain. Between the trimmed V and J ends, which lost 6 bases and 5 bases, there was a span of 10 bases. CDR3 length: 12 amino acids. Germline assignment: CDR1 SGHVS and CDR2 FQNEAQ. The CDR3: CASSHPSYGYTF. CDR3 coding DNA: TGTGCCAGCAGTCATCCCTCATATGGCTACACCTTC.

The J gene is TRBJ1-6, the V gene TRBV5-1; no reliable D call. The CDR3 length is 15 residues. Per the germline V gene, CDR1 is SGHRS and CDR2 is YFSETQ. V was shortened by 7 bases and J by 8 bases, with 19 bases between the two germline ends. The CDR3 here is CASGTGFGGDSPLHF. CDR3 in DNA: TGCGCCAGCGGCACCGGATTCGGCGGCGATTCACCCCTCCACTTT.

The rearrangement uses TRBV6-6 and TRBJ1-6; D unclear. Looked up from germline, CDR1 is MNHNY and CDR2 is SVGAGI (reference sequence). V was pared by 0 bases and J by 10 bases, with 13 bases between. This CDR3 is 15 amino acids long. The CDR3 protein is CASSYSGDTESPLHF. In DNA form, the CDR3 reads TGTGCCAGCAGTTACTCCGGGGATACGGAATCACCCCTCCACTTT.

CDR3 residues: CASSLDGGHFHSETQYF. Here the CDR3 DNA reads TGTGCCAGCAGCTTAGATGGAGGGCACTTCCATAGCGAGACCCAGTACTTC. The chain employs TRBV11-2 and TRBJ2-5; a possible D gene is TRBD2 (6 bases). The CDR3 covers 17 residues. Per the germline V gene, CDR1 is SGHAT and CDR2 is FQNNGV. V was shortened by 0 bases and J by 5 bases, with 19 bases between the two germline ends.

The gene calls are TRBV7-2 and TRBJ2-7, with 9 bases lining up with TRBD1. Germline CDR1 SGHTA, CDR2 FQGNSA. CDR3 size: 15 residues. Trimming at V came to 5 bases and at J to 7 bases, leaving 12 bases not matched to a gene. In nucleotides, the CDR3 is TGTGCCAGCAGCGCCCTGGGACAGGGAACTTGGGAGCAGTACTTC. Translation: CASSALGQGTWEQYF.

The chain has TRBV24-1 and TRBJ1-5; the D gene is possibly TRBD1 (5 bases). The CDR3 sequence is 15 residues long. The V gene lost 5 bases and the J gene lost 2 bases, with 12 bases spanning the gap. Germline V gives CDR1 KGHDR, CDR2 SFDVKD. This CDR3 is CATSVSGRGNQPQHF. The DNA of the CDR3 is TGTGCCACCAGTGTATCGGGACGGGGCAATCAGCCCCAGCATTTT.

CDR3 protein: CASIPADRGGYNEQFF. The CDR3 DNA is TGTGCCAGCATCCCCGCCGACAGGGGTGGCTACAATGAGCAGTTCTTC. This chain links TRBV28 with TRBJ2-1, with TRBD1 identical over 8 bases. The germline V gene has CDR1 MDHEN and CDR2 SYDVKM. The CDR3 is 16 residues long. J lost 3 bases, V lost 7 bases, and 11 bases had no gene match.

The rearrangement uses TRBV19 and TRBJ1-5, with D uncertain. Germline loops: CDR1 LNHDA, CDR2 SQIVND (reference sequence). Trimming stripped 4 bases from V and 4 bases from J, with 5 bases between. The CDR3 is 12 residues long. The CDR3 DNA sequence: TGTGCCAGTAGTAGCCAGAATCAGCCCCAGCATTTT. Its translation: CASSSQNQPQHF.

The chain uses TRBV7-3 and TRBJ2-1; TRBD2 might be the D (5 bases). Germline V gives CDR1 SGHTA, CDR2 FQGTGA. Trimming left V 5 bases short and J 4 bases short, with 12 bases between. The CDR3 consists of 14 residues. CDR3 bases: TGTGCCAGCAGCCCTGCGGGCGGGTACAATGAGCAGTTCTTC. Residues: CASSPAGGYNEQFF.

The rearrangement links TRBV11-2 to TRBJ1-3; 7 bases agree with TRBD1. Trimming took 3 bases from V and 4 from J; bases not matched to a gene: 9. CDR3 length: 16 amino acids. Germline loops: CDR1 SGHAT, CDR2 FQNNGV. The CDR3 sequence is CASSFRPPGQGNTIYF. CDR3 DNA sequence: TGTGCCAGCAGCTTTCGCCCACCGGGACAGGGAAACACCATATATTTT.

This clone was observed a single time. J is TRBJ1-5 and V is TRBV7-2, with D possibly being TRBD1 (5 bases). Germline lookup yields CDR1 SGHTA and CDR2 FQGNSA. V shed 4 bases and J shed 2 bases, with 15 bases lying between them. The CDR3 contains 16 residues. CDR3 sequence reads: CASSSWGGSRNQPQHF. DNA for the CDR3: TGTGCCAGCAGCTCATGGGGGGGGTCGCGCAATCAGCCCCAGCATTTT.

V is TRBV27 and J is TRBJ1-2; TRBD1 is a possible D gene (5 bases). Germline loops: CDR1 MNHEY, CDR2 SMNVEV (reference sequence). This CDR3 region has 15 residues. The V end was cut by 4 bases, the J end by 3 bases, with 15 bases between. DNA for the CDR3: TGTGCCAGCAGTTACTACGGGGCTCCTGACTATGGCTACACCTTC. Amino acids: CASSYYGAPDYGYTF.